Sequencing of this T cell receptor (beta chain) was carried out in a study of blood T cell repertoires in COVID-19. Per germline, CDR1 SGHKS and CDR2 YYEKEE (reference sequence). The CDR3 consists of 13 residues. V lost 0 bases and J lost 8, with 11 bases in between. Some clones are missing from TCRdb's copy, which holds only in-frame ones; the method was immunoSEQ multiplex PCR. The sample includes hundreds of thousands of clones, approximately 88% seen only once; the top ten take approximately 3%. The sample consisted of peripheral blood. The chain joins TRBV5-5 to TRBJ1-2, with no clear D. This clonotype was obtained from a woman aged 30 to 39 with COVID-19, enrolled during active disease. CDR3 sequence reads: CASSLGGFRGYTF. In nucleotides, the CDR3 is TGTGCCAGCAGCTTGGGAGGGTTTCGCGGCTACACCTTC.